Following are 10 T cell receptor beta chains from one sample sequenced in a study of CXCR3-negative and CXCR3-positive naive CD8 T cells. UMI-tagged TRB cDNA libraries were built via 5' RACE. TCRdb reprocessed the 5' RACE reads and reports one entry per CDR3 protein, with no DNA. The sample data list around 81,000 distinct CDR3 sequences. The sample taken for sequencing was naive CXCR3- CD8+ T cells from blood. Sample subset: CD45RO-CCR7+CD27+CD95- naive CD8+ T cells lacking CXCR3 (TNR3-). All receptors derive from a human donor in good health. Some clones in this sample may be carry-over from other donors' samples.

The chain combines TRBV27 with TRBJ2-7; lacking DNA, the TRBD1 call made by TCRdb goes unchecked. CDR1 is MNHEY, CDR2 SMNVEV, per germline (reference sequence). The CDR3 has 11 amino acids. Here the CDR3 reads CATGGSYEQYF.

The chain couples TRBV2 to TRBJ2-7; the TRBD1 assignment by TCRdb is unverifiable without DNA. Germline V gene lookup returns CDR1 SNHLY and CDR2 FYNNEI. The CDR3 covers 15 residues. The CDR3 loop reads CASSEALTGGYEQYF. Complete variable domain (other parts from reference TRBV2 and TRBJ2-7): EPEVTQTPSHQVTQMGQEVILRCVPISNHLYFYWYRQILGQKVEFLVSFYNNEISEKSEIFDDQFSVERPDGSNFTLKIRSTKLEDSAMYFCASSEALTGGYEQYFGPGTRLTVT.

CDR3 region: CASSLEGGNYEQYF. This chain uses TRBV7-3 with TRBJ2-7; TCRdb proposes TRBD1, but this gene call is untestable without DNA. The germline CDR1 and CDR2 sequences are SGHTA and FQGTGA. The length of the CDR3 is 14 residues.

This sequence joins TRBV29-1 and TRBJ1-3. Per the germline V gene, CDR1 is SQVTM and CDR2 is ANQGSEA. The CDR3 runs 11 residues. CDR3 amino acids: CSGLQGNTIYF.

V and J are TRBV27 and TRBJ2-1; TCRdb lists TRBD1, though no DNA is available to test this call. The CDR3 length is 16 residues. The germline V gene encodes CDR1 MNHEY and CDR2 SMNVEV (reference sequence). CDR3: CASTTTGSSSYNEQFF.

This clonotype ranks as medium-sized in terms of frequency. This chain joins TRBV20-1 and TRBJ2-7; the D call from TCRdb, TRBD2, cannot be confirmed without DNA. Per the germline V gene, CDR1 is DFQATT and CDR2 is SNEGSKA (reference sequence). This CDR3 comprises 13 residues. This chain's CDR3 is CSARWTSDYEQYF.

The chain combines TRBV20-1 with TRBJ2-1; absent DNA, TCRdb's TRBD2 call cannot be checked. CDR3 size: 15 residues. CDR1 and CDR2 from the germline V gene are DFQATT and SNEGSKA (reference sequence). The CDR3 sequence is CSATWDSGGYNEQFF.

The chain's CDR3 is CASSYPGNGYGYTF. This chain joins TRBV7-9 and TRBJ1-2; the D call of TRBD1 rests on TCRdb alone, since no DNA is present to check it. The CDR3 covers 14 residues. The V gene's germline CDR1 is SEHNR and CDR2 FQNEAQ (reference sequence).

This chain uses TRBV7-9 with TRBJ2-3. The CDR3 spans 15 residues. Germline assignment: CDR1 SEHNR and CDR2 FQNEAQ (reference sequence). CDR3 sequence: CASSSFMAGADTQYF.

J is TRBJ2-3 and V is TRBV28. This CDR3 has 14 amino acids. Germline values: CDR1 MDHEN, CDR2 SYDVKM. This CDR3 is CASSLVSRTDTQYF.